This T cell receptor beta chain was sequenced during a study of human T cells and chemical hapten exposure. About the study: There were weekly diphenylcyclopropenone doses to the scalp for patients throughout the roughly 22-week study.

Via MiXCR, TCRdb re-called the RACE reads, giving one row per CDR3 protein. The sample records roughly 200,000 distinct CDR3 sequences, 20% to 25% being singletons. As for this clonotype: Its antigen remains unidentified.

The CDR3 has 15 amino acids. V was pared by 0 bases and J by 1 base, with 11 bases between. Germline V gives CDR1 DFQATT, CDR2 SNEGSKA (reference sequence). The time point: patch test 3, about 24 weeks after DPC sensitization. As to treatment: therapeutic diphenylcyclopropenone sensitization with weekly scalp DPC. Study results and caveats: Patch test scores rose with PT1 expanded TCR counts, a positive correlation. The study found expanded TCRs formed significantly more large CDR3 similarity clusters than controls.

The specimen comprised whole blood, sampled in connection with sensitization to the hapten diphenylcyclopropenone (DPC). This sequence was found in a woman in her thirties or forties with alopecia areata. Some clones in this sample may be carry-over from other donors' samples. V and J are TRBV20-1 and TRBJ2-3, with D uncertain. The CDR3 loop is CSARDTSKGTDTQYF. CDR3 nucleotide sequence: TGCAGTGCTAGAGATACCAGCAAAGGCACAGATACGCAGTATTTT.